These 26 T cell receptor beta chains originate from one sample sequenced in a study of shared clonotypes between healthy human individuals. CD45RO-negative CD8 cells positively selected for CCR7 made up the naive population, which excluded terminally differentiated effector memory CD45RA+ cells. The data were produced by immunoSEQ multiplex PCR, yet TCRdb's version contains in-frame clones alone and is incomplete. The sample carries approximately 1.9 million clones, just under 95% recorded once. Sequenced sample: naive CD8+ T cells from PBMCs. These receptors all come from a man aged 18-30 years in good health. Some clones in this sample may be carry-over from other donors' samples.

With respect to this clone: This specimen includes other DNA sequences encoding the same CDR3. The V and J genes are TRBV27 and TRBJ1-5; D remains ambiguous. Trimming cost V 5 bases and J 6 bases, with 11 bases left between them. The CDR3 totals 13 residues. Per germline, CDR1 MNHEY and CDR2 SMNVEV (reference sequence). CDR3 nucleotide sequence: TGTGCCAGCAGTCTCGGGTCGGGTCAGCCCCAGCATTTT. Its translation: CASSLGSGQPQHF.

With regard to this clone: The sample contains more than one DNA sequence encoding this CDR3. Here the CDR3 reads CASSPRLAGSYNEQFF. The CDR3 DNA sequence: TGTGCCAGCAGCCCGAGACTAGCGGGCTCCTACAATGAGCAGTTCTTC. J is TRBJ2-1 and V is TRBV28; TRBD2 matches 10 bases. Germline V gene sequence: CDR1 MDHEN, CDR2 SYDVKM. The CDR3 loop spans 16 amino acids. J lost 0 bases, V lost 6 bases, and 5 bases had no gene match.

The V call is TRBV14, the J call TRBJ2-7; weak D call: TRBD2 (6 bases). Germline lookup yields CDR1 SGHDN and CDR2 FVKESK. This CDR3 spans 14 amino acids. V lost 0 bases, J lost 5 bases, and 11 bases lay in between. In DNA form, the CDR3 reads TGTGCCAGCAGCCAAGACTGGACTAATGACGAGCAGTACTTC. This gives the protein CASSQDWTNDEQYF.

This clone was found once. The gene calls are TRBV7-8 and TRBJ2-3; the match to TRBD1 covers 9 bases. The CDR3 has 14 residues. The germline CDR1 and CDR2 sequences are SGHVS and FQNEAQ. The V and J ends lost 8 bases and 1 base, in that order; junction bases with no gene match: 4. The CDR3 sequence: CASGWTGGTDTQYF. The CDR3 coding sequence is TGTGCCAGCGGATGGACAGGGGGCACAGATACGCAGTATTTT.

On this clone itself: Within the sample, other DNA sequences also encode this same CDR3. The rearrangement links TRBV27 to TRBJ2-3; 7 bases are a match to TRBD2. There are 16 residues in the CDR3. Per germline, CDR1 MNHEY and CDR2 SMNVEV (reference sequence). V trimming: 5 bases; J trimming: 3 bases; junction bases outside the gene matches: 11. Here the CDR3 reads CASSPSAGERTDTQYF. The CDR3 coding sequence is TGTGCCAGCAGTCCCTCCGCGGGAGAGAGGACAGATACGCAGTATTTT.

Note on this clone: Other DNA sequences in this specimen translate into the identical CDR3. V is TRBV5-6 and J is TRBJ2-3, with 7 bases identical to TRBD2. This CDR3 region has 15 residues. J was trimmed by 0 bases and V by 0 bases; bases with no gene match: 1. From germline, CDR1 is SGHDT and CDR2 YYEEEE. For the CDR3, the DNA is TGTGCCAGCAGCTTGGCTAGCGGCAGCACAGATACGCAGTATTTT. It yields the protein CASSLASGSTDTQYF.

This clone came up once. The rearrangement links TRBV9 to TRBJ1-4; TRBD1 aligns across 7 bases. Per germline, CDR1 SGDLS and CDR2 YYNGEE. With V trimmed by 3 bases and J by 4 bases, 9 bases remained unmatched. The CDR3 is made up of 16 amino acids. Here the CDR3 reads CASSAGDSLFNEKLFF. DNA of the CDR3: TGTGCCAGCAGCGCGGGGGACAGCCTATTTAATGAAAAACTGTTTTTT.

The rearrangement joins TRBV9 to TRBJ2-6; the D is unclear. Deletions cut 0 bases from V and 5 bases from J, with 9 bases between. Germline V gives CDR1 SGDLS, CDR2 YYNGEE. This CDR3 has 15 amino acids. The CDR3 DNA sequence: TGTGCCAGCAGCGTAGAGGCTACCCGGGCCAACGTCCTGACTTTC. Translated, it gives CASSVEATRANVLTF.

Concerning this clone itself: The sample carries other DNA sequences with the same CDR3. V gene TRBV4-1 combines with J gene TRBJ2-7; no definite D call. Between the trimmed V and J ends, which lost 1 base and 4 bases, there was a span of 8 bases. The CDR3 length is 13 residues. Per the germline V gene, CDR1 is MGHRA and CDR2 is YSYEKL. CDR3 in amino acids: CASSQGSVYEQYF. The CDR3 coding sequence is TGCGCCAGCAGCCAAGGTTCGGTATACGAGCAGTACTTC.

The gene calls are TRBV16 and TRBJ1-2; 10 bases are a match to TRBD1. J lost 10 bases, V lost 2 bases, and 13 bases had no gene match. CDR1 KGHSY and CDR2 FQNENV come from the germline V gene. The CDR3 has 16 amino acids. CDR3 sequence (DNA): TGTGCCAGCAGCCAAACCACCGGGACAGGGGTTGAAGCCTACACCTTC. Amino acids: CASSQTTGTGVEAYTF.

The chain carries TRBV9 and TRBJ2-7; 7 positions match TRBD1. The V gene's germline CDR1 is SGDLS and CDR2 YYNGEE. The length of the CDR3 is 13 residues. The trim removed 0 bases at V and 6 bases at J, leaving 3 bases unmatched. The chain's CDR3 is CASSVVAGGEQYF. In DNA, the CDR3 is TGTGCCAGCAGCGTAGTAGCAGGGGGCGAGCAGTACTTC.

This chain links TRBV27 with TRBJ2-2, with 9 bases fitting TRBD1. Germline lookup yields CDR1 MNHEY and CDR2 SMNVEV (reference sequence). The CDR3 is made up of 16 amino acids. After removal of 5 bases from V and 7 bases from J, the junction contained 11 bases not matched to a gene. The DNA for the CDR3 is TGTGCCAGCAGTCTTCTCAACCGACAGGGGGACGGGGAGCTGTTTTTT. Translating it yields CASSLLNRQGDGELFF.

The chain couples TRBV6-6 to TRBJ1-1; D gene unclear. V was shortened by 5 bases and J by 7 bases, with 17 bases between the two germline ends. The germline V gene has CDR1 MNHNY and CDR2 SVGAGI (reference sequence). CDR3 length: 14 residues. The CDR3 nucleotides read TGTGCCAGCAGTAACCCGGACTCTTGGAGTGAAGCTTTCTTT. It is translated as CASSNPDSWSEAFF.

This chain uses TRBV29-1 with TRBJ1-1, with a possible D match to TRBD1 (6 bases). The CDR3 consists of 14 residues. Per germline, CDR1 SQVTM and CDR2 ANQGSEA. V was pared by 7 bases and J by 4 bases, with 19 bases between. CDR3 in amino acids: CSAKMGTTGTEAFF. The CDR3 nucleotides are TGCAGCGCTAAAATGGGGACAACGGGCACTGAAGCTTTCTTT.

The rearrangement uses TRBV29-1 and TRBJ2-7, with D tentatively TRBD1 (7 bases). This CDR3 has 14 residues. The germline V and J ends were trimmed by 5 bases and 4 bases, with 18 bases remaining between them. Germline V gene lookup returns CDR1 SQVTM and CDR2 ANQGSEA. The CDR3 sequence is CSVQTRDREYEQYF. The DNA of the CDR3 is TGCAGCGTTCAAACGCGGGACAGAGAATACGAGCAGTACTTC.

This clone showed up just once. This rearrangement joins TRBV2 to TRBJ2-3; TRBD2 matches 8 bases. Trimming removed 10 bases from V and 1 base from J; junction bases left unmatched: 13. Germline values: CDR1 SNHLY, CDR2 FYNNEI. CDR3 size: 16 residues. CDR3 in DNA: TGTGCCACCTTACGGCCAGCGGGAGTAGGCACAGATACGCAGTATTTT. Translation gives CATLRPAGVGTDTQYF.

The sample holds one count of this clone. The gene calls are TRBV6-5 and TRBJ2-1; 10 bases are shared with TRBD2. Germline-derived CDR1 and CDR2 are MNHEY and SVGAGI. Unmatched junction bases numbered 5, after V lost 2 bases and J lost 7 bases. This CDR3 region has 15 residues. CDR3 DNA sequence: TGTGCCAGCAGTTACACGCTAGCGGGAGTAAATGAGCAGTTCTTC. Translated, it gives CASSYTLAGVNEQFF.

The chain uses TRBV10-2 and TRBJ2-7, with D tentatively TRBD2 (5 bases). Per germline, CDR1 WSHSY and CDR2 SAAADI. The CDR3 loop spans 19 amino acids. The V end lost 5 bases, the J end lost 3 bases, and 29 bases lay between the germline ends. This CDR3 reads CASSPGWVSTEGWVYEQYF. The CDR3 nucleotides are TGCGCCAGCAGTCCGGGTTGGGTTTCTACTGAGGGCTGGGTCTACGAGCAGTACTTC.

The J gene is TRBJ2-7, the V gene TRBV18; D is uncertain. The ends were cut back, 5 bases at V and 5 bases at J, with 13 bases in the middle. The CDR3 loop spans 13 amino acids. Germline-derived CDR1 and CDR2 are KGHSH and LQKENI. The CDR3 DNA sequence: TGTGCCAGCTCAGAGGTCCGAAGCAACGAGCAGTACTTC. Protein sequence: CASSEVRSNEQYF. The complete variable domain, with remaining parts taken from reference TRBV18 and TRBJ2-7, reads NAGVMQNPRHLVRRRGQEARLRCSPMKGHSHVYWYRQLPEEGLKFMVYLQKENIIDESGMPKERFSAEFPKEGPSILRIQQVVRGDSAAYFCASSEVRSNEQYFGPGTRLTVT.

The chain is built from TRBV7-2 and TRBJ2-3, with 9 bases that match TRBD2. The CDR3 runs to 18 residues. Germline loops: CDR1 SGHTA, CDR2 FQGNSA. V lost 5 bases and J lost 1; bases outside the gene matches: 13. The CDR3 loop is CASSRFRARTSGTDTQYF. For the CDR3, the DNA is TGTGCCAGCAGCCGGTTCCGGGCCCGGACTAGCGGCACAGATACGCAGTATTTT.

This clone was observed once. The chain employs TRBV15 and TRBJ2-7; D remains unclear. Per the germline V gene, CDR1 is LNHNV and CDR2 is YYDKDF (reference sequence). The V end was cut by 5 bases, the J end by 0 bases, with 11 bases between. The CDR3 extends over 14 amino acids. The CDR3 region is CATSGRRTSYEQYF. The CDR3, as DNA: TGTGCCACCAGCGGGCGGCGGACCTCCTACGAGCAGTACTTC.

The CDR3 spells CANRDRGSETQYF. CDR3 in DNA: TGTGCCAACAGGGACAGGGGATCGGAGACCCAGTACTTC. The chain links TRBV28 to TRBJ2-5; the match to TRBD1 covers 10 bases. The CDR3 runs to 13 residues. Germline CDR1 is MDHEN and CDR2 is SYDVKM. The V gene end was trimmed by 10 bases and the J gene end by 5 bases; junction bases not matched to a gene: 7. The full variable domain, with the rest looked up from reference TRBV28 and TRBJ2-5, is DVKVTQSSRYLVKRTGEKVFLECVQDMDHENMFWYRQDPGLGLRLIYFSYDVKMKEKGDIPEGYSVSREKKERFSLILESASTNQTSMYLCANRDRGSETQYFGPGTRLLVL.

The chain carries TRBV4-1 and TRBJ2-1, with TRBD2 identical over 7 bases. The CDR3 has 15 residues. V lost 6 bases, J lost 3 bases, and 8 bases stayed unmatched. In germline, CDR1 is MGHRA, CDR2 YSYEKL. CDR3 sequence (DNA): TGCGCCAGCAGTTACACGGGACTATTCTACAATGAGCAGTTCTTC. It encodes CASSYTGLFYNEQFF.

CDR3 sequence (DNA): TGTGCCAGCAGCCCACCGACAGGGTTCTCTGGGGCCAACGTCCTGACTTTC. It specifies CASSPPTGFSGANVLTF. The chain couples TRBV5-4 to TRBJ2-6; 7 positions agree with TRBD1. Germline V CDR1 and CDR2: SGHNT, YYREEE (reference sequence). The CDR3 runs to 17 residues. V was pared by 4 bases and J by 0 bases, with 7 bases of the junction left unmatched. Using reference TRBV5-4 and TRBJ2-6 for the parts outside the CDR3, the full variable domain is ETGVTQSPTHLIKTRGQQVTLRCSSQSGHNTVSWYQQALGQGPQFIFQYYREEENGRGNFPPRFSGLQFPNYSSELNVNALELDDSALYLCASSPPTGFSGANVLTFGAGSRLTVL.

The chain is built from TRBV7-8 and TRBJ2-7; the match to TRBD1 covers 8 bases. Per the germline V gene, CDR1 is SGHVS and CDR2 is FQNEAQ. With 5 bases clipped from V and 2 bases from J, the junction kept 5 bases outside the gene matches. The CDR3 spans 14 residues. CDR3 amino acids: CASSRDRIAYEQYF. The CDR3 DNA follows: TGTGCCAGCAGCCGGGACAGGATCGCCTACGAGCAGTACTTC.

The V gene is TRBV6-6, the J gene TRBJ2-7; D assignment may be TRBD1 or TRBD2 (5 bases each). The V end lost 6 bases, the J end lost 3 bases, and 15 bases lay between the germline ends. The CDR3 sequence is 14 residues long. The germline CDR1 and CDR2 sequences are MNHNY and SVGAGI (reference sequence). CDR3 in amino acids: CASSEGLTLYEQYF. CDR3 bases: TGTGCCAGCAGCGAGGGGTTGACACTCTACGAGCAGTACTTC.